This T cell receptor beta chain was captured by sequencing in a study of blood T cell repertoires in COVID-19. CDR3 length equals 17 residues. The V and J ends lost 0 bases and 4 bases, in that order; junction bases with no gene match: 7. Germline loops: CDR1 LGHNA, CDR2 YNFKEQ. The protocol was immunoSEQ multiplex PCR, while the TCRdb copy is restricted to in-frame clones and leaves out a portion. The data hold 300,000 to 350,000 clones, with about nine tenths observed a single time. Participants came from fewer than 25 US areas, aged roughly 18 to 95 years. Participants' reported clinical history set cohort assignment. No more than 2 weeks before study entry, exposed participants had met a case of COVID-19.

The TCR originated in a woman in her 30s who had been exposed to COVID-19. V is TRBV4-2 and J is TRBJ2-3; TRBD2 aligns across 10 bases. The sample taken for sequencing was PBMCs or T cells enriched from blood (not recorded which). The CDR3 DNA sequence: TGTGCCAGCAGCCAAGATCGCCTAGCGGGAGATCCAGATACGCAGTATTTT. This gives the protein CASSQDRLAGDPDTQYF.